The rows below give T cell receptor beta chains drawn from one sample of a study of regulatory T cells in long-lasting Graves disease. Via MiXCR, TCRdb re-called the multiplex PCR reads, giving one row per CDR3 protein. Seen here are 350,000 to 450,000 distinct CDR3 sequences, under 25% observed once, and the top ten hold roughly an eighth. Sequencing used peripheral blood mononuclear cells (PBMCs), obtained when the disease was refractory, from a patient treated with antithyroid drugs. The receptors were sampled from a female donor with Graves disease. Each CDR3 is given with its conserved first and last residue. The D gene is left open where the match is weak. Not every row has a clone size; where given, it reads once, few, many or a size class.

>TRBV29-1|NA|NA|TRBJ1-1
CSVVGHTEAFF
TGCAGCGTTGTCGGGCACACTGAAGCTTTCTTT
>TRBV12-3/TRBV12-4|TRBD2|many|TRBJ2-2
CASSLVGTGGSGYTGELFF
TGTGCCAGCAGTTTAGTCGGAACGGGGGGTAGCGGCTACACCGGGGAGCTGTTTTTT
>TRBV29-1|TRBD1|many|TRBJ1-4
CSASGQGLEKLFF
TGCAGCGCGTCTGGACAGGGTTTAGAAAAACTGTTTTTT
>TRBV3-1|NA|NA|TRBJ2-5
CASSQDRWGFGGTQYF
TGTGCCAGCAGCCAAGATCGTTGGGGCTTCGGCGGGACCCAGTACTTC
>TRBV6-5|NA|many|TRBJ1-1
CASSYGGVTEAFF
TGTGCCAGCAGTTACGGGGGAGTCACTGAAGCTTTCTTT
>TRBV10-3|NA|many|TRBJ2-7
CAISERQSSYEQYF
TGTGCCATCAGTGAAAGACAGAGCTCCTACGAGCAGTACTTC
>TRBV11-3|TRBD1|few|TRBJ2-6
CASSRRTGSGANVLTF
TGTGCCAGCAGTAGAAGGACAGGATCTGGGGCCAACGTCCTGACTTTC
>TRBV20-1|NA|NA|TRBJ2-7
CSARPLASYEQYF
TGCAGTGCTAGACCCCTAGCCTCCTACGAGCAGTACTTC
>TRBV5-1|NA|NA|TRBJ2-1
CASSLASGLYNEQFF
TGCGCCAGCAGCTTGGCGAGCGGGCTCTACAATGAGCAGTTCTTC
>TRBV19|NA|many|TRBJ2-7
CASSIRAQHYEQYF
TGTGCCAGTAGTATAAGGGCCCAGCACTACGAGCAGTACTTC
>TRBV29-1|NA|many|TRBJ1-5
CSGPGLGGNQPQHF
TGCAGCGGGCCAGGGCTGGGGGGCAATCAGCCCCAGCATTTT
>TRBV28|NA|few|TRBJ2-7
CASSGGTNSYEQYF
TGTGCCAGCAGTGGCGGGACCAACTCCTACGAGCAGTACTTC
>TRBV28|NA|few|TRBJ1-5
CASSPYGGNQPQHF
TGTGCCAGCAGTCCCTACGGGGGCAATCAGCCCCAGCATTTT
>TRBV7-9|TRBD1|many|TRBJ1-4
CASSLAGTGTEKLFF
TGTGCCAGCAGCTTAGCGGGGACAGGGACTGAAAAACTGTTTTTT
>TRBV2|TRBD2|NA|TRBJ2-7
CASSLAGSDEQYF
TGTGCCAGCAGTTTAGCGGGATCTGACGAGCAGTACTTC
>TRBV2|TRBD1|NA|TRBJ1-5
CASKLGWGQGDQPQHF
TGTGCCAGCAAGTTGGGGTGGGGACAGGGAGATCAGCCCCAGCATTTT
>TRBV9|NA|few|TRBJ2-7
CASSVVEGSEQYF
TGTGCCAGCAGCGTAGTAGAGGGTTCCGAGCAGTACTTC
>TRBV9|NA|few|TRBJ1-2
CASSVVSGVGYTF
TGTGCCAGCAGCGTAGTGTCTGGGGTAGGCTACACCTTC
>TRBV27|NA|many|TRBJ1-2
CASSPLGGGYTF
TGTGCCAGCAGTCCACTCGGGGGCGGCTACACCTTC
>TRBV12-3/TRBV12-4|TRBD2|many|TRBJ2-5
CASSSGTSGSPGRETQYF
TGTGCCAGCAGCTCCGGGACTAGCGGGAGCCCAGGACGGGAGACCCAGTACTTC
>TRBV28|TRBD2|many|TRBJ2-5
CASSGPAGAPETQYF
TGTGCCAGCAGTGGGCCAGCGGGAGCTCCAGAGACCCAGTACTTC
>TRBV28|TRBD2|few|TRBJ2-1
CASNIGLAEYNEQFF
TGTGCCAGCAACATCGGACTAGCGGAGTACAATGAGCAGTTCTTC
>TRBV3-1|NA|NA|TRBJ1-5
CASSQDRPGRGNQPQHF
TGTGCCAGCAGCCAAGATCGTCCGGGACGGGGCAATCAGCCCCAGCATTTT
>TRBV5-5|NA|few|TRBJ2-2
CASSYFRTWTGELFF
TGTGCCAGCAGCTATTTTCGGACTTGGACCGGGGAGCTGTTTTTT
>TRBV7-9|TRBD1|few|TRBJ2-5
CASSRGQGLQETQYF
TGTGCCAGCAGCCGGGGACAGGGACTCCAAGAGACCCAGTACTTC
>TRBV2|TRBD2|few|TRBJ2-1
CASGGLAAYNEQFF
TGTGCCAGCGGAGGACTAGCGGCGTACAATGAGCAGTTCTTC
>TRBV7-2|TRBD1|many|TRBJ2-2
CASSQKGDRGYTGELFF
TGTGCCAGCAGCCAAAAAGGGGACAGGGGGTACACCGGGGAGCTGTTTTTT
>TRBV14|NA|few|TRBJ2-2
CASSQTTNTGELFF
TGTGCCAGCAGCCAAACTACGAACACCGGGGAGCTGTTTTTT
>TRBV20-1|NA|many|TRBJ2-5
CSALDIPGPRDPVLRARPQYF
NA
>TRBV29-1|TRBD1|NA|TRBJ2-3
CSVDGLGDRATDTQYF
TGCAGCGTTGACGGGCTGGGGGACAGGGCCACAGATACGCAGTATTTT
>TRBV15|NA|many|TRBJ1-5
CATSVRQMPNQPQHF
TGTGCCACCAGTGTCAGACAGATGCCCAATCAGCCCCAGCATTTT
>TRBV6-2/TRBV6-3|TRBD2|NA|TRBJ2-7
CASSPGLAGGVISYEQYF
TGTGCCAGCAGCCCCGGACTAGCGGGAGGCGTCATCTCCTACGAGCAGTACTTC
>TRBV30|NA|NA|TRBJ2-2
CAWSWVGSVGELFF
TGTGCCTGGAGTTGGGTAGGATCGGTCGGGGAGCTGTTTTTT
>TRBV20-1|NA|few|TRBJ1-1
CSASLQGDTEAFF
TGCAGTGCTAGTCTCCAGGGTGACACTGAAGCTTTCTTT
>TRBV12-3/TRBV12-4|TRBD2|many|TRBJ2-5
CASNVAGEETQYF
TGTGCCAGCAACGTAGCGGGAGAAGAGACCCAGTACTTC
>TRBV12-3/TRBV12-4|TRBD2|many|TRBJ2-5
CASSLGLAGETQYF
TGTGCCAGCAGTTTAGGACTAGCGGGAGAGACCCAGTACTTC
>TRBV29-1|NA|NA|TRBJ1-1
CSVVPGTERAFF
TGCAGCGTTGTTCCGGGGACCGAAAGAGCTTTCTTT
>TRBV20-1|TRBD2|NA|TRBJ2-7
CSSHPMGLDNEQYF
TGCAGTTCTCACCCGATGGGACTAGATAACGAGCAGTACTTC
>TRBV27|TRBD1|many|TRBJ1-2
CASSSQTGGNGYTF
TGTGCCAGCAGTTCCCAGACAGGGGGCAATGGCTACACCTTC
>TRBV5-5|TRBD1|NA|TRBJ1-1
CASSLGMGTGANTEAFF
TGTGCCAGCAGCTTGGGGATGGGGACAGGGGCGAACACTGAAGCTTTCTTT